Given below is one T cell receptor (beta chain) in context. This sample is part of a study of PD-1 blockade in mismatch repair-deficient tumors. Trimming stripped 1 base from V and 6 bases from J, with 11 bases between. CDR3 length: 14 amino acids. CDR1 is SGHAT and CDR2 is FQNNGV in the germline V gene. Assay used: immunoSEQ multiplex PCR; TCRdb lists only in-frame clones, some missing. The table includes around 68,000 clones, approximately 82% detected once. The chain uses TRBV11-2 and TRBJ2-3; D is undetermined. Material: peripheral blood, obtained 2 weeks after starting pembrolizumab. This clonotype was sampled from an adult with mismatch repair-deficient cancer. The CDR3 sequence: CASSLGGLGDTQYF. The DNA of the CDR3 is TGTGCCAGCAGCTTAGGGGGTTTGGGGGATACGCAGTATTTT.